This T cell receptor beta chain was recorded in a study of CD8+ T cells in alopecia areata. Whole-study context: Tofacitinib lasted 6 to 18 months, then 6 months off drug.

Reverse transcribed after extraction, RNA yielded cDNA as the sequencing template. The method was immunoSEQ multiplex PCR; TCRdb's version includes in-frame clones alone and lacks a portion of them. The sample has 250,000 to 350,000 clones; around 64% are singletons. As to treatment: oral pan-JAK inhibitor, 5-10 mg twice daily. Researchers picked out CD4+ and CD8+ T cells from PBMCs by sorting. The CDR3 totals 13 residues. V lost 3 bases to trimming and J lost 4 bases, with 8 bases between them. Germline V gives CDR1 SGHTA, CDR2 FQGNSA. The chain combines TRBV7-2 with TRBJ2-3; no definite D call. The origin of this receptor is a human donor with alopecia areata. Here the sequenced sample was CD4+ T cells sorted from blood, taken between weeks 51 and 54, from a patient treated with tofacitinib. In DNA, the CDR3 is TGTGCCAGCAGCTTCCAGAGCCCAGATACGCAGTATTTT. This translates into CASSFQSPDTQYF.